Below, one TCR beta chain is given with its context. The antigen is not known. This specimen comes from a study of early T cells in non-severe SARS-CoV-2 infection. Study background: Sequencing of unsorted whole blood was done on bulk RNA, leaving chains unpaired. Study-level findings and limits: The study's VDJdb matching favored anti-spike CD8 responses and missed private and CD4 specificities.

The TCR library protocol was used to attach unique molecular identifiers. These identifiers were attached to individual cDNA molecules. MiXCR, applied by TCRdb to the 5' RACE reads, yields one record per CDR3 protein. The sample lists 55,000 to 75,000 distinct CDR3 sequences, 6% to 8.5% seen once, with 3% to 4% in the top ten. J lost 6 bases, V lost 6 bases, and 2 bases had no gene match. Per germline, CDR1 MNHNS and CDR2 SASEGT. CDR3 size: 12 residues. Sequenced sample: whole blood. The chain carries TRBV6-1 and TRBJ2-3; 8 positions match TRBD2. This clonotype originated in an adult who was a healthcare worker with PCR-confirmed SARS-CoV-2 infection or an uninfected control (not recorded which). CDR3 amino acids: CASSGRGDTQYF. CDR3 sequence (DNA): TGTGCCAGCAGCGGGAGGGGGGATACGCAGTATTTT.